This T cell receptor beta chain was retrieved from a study of cytomegalovirus exposure and HLA in healthy donors. Notes on the study in general: The study carried out a later analysis of TCR beta sequences. It associated around 17,000 of them with specific HLA alleles at a false discovery rate of 0.05. TCR beta chain V- and J-gene trimming was linked, in a later analysis, to a missense variant in DCLRE1C.

A remark on this clone: Its antigen is not known.

The CDR3 runs to 15 residues. Germline V lookup: CDR1 SGHVS, CDR2 FQNEAQ. Unmatched junction bases numbered 9, after V lost 5 bases and J lost 5 bases. PCR was performed using 60 Vbeta and 13 Jbeta primers. The data were produced by immunoSEQ multiplex PCR, yet TCRdb's version contains in-frame clones alone and is incomplete. The table includes 150,000 to 170,000 clones, roughly 75% detected once. This TCR was recovered from a man aged 18-30 years in good health and CMV-seronegative. This chain links TRBV7-8 with TRBJ2-7; 10 nucleotides align to TRBD1. The sample taken for sequencing was PBMCs. CDR3 in DNA: TGTGCCAGCAGCCCAAGGGACAGGGGTCCCCACGAGCAGTACTTC. This translates into CASSPRDRGPHEQYF.